This entry concerns a single TCR beta chain. The read comes to an end 3 residues before the CDR3 does, leaving the germline J gene to fill in the end. Mixed chimerism was transient after nonmyeloablative marrow transplants from related graft donors. CDR1 and CDR2 from the germline V gene are SGHRS and YFSETQ. Trimming removed 0 bases from V and 3 bases from J, with 16 bases in between. The CDR3 contains 16 residues. Sequenced by immunoSEQ multiplex PCR; TCRdb stores in-frame clones only, minus some. The sample shows approximately 6,000 clones, and around 42% sits with its ten largest clones. This sample is drawn from a study of Tregs in tolerant kidney transplant recipients.

The V gene is TRBV5-1, the J gene TRBJ2-7, with a tentative D call TRBD2 (5 bases). The receptor's source is a human patient who received a combined kidney and bone marrow transplant. Some T cells may originate from the graft donor. Source: CD8+ T cells from blood (PBMCs), taken 12 months after the transplant. The CDR3 reads CASSLAGGYGVYEQYF. CDR3 DNA (partial): TGCGCCAGCAGCTTGGCGGGCGGGTATGGGGTCTACGAG. The entire variable domain, with the rest obtained from reference TRBV5-1 and TRBJ2-7, is as follows: KAGVTQTPRYLIKTRGQQVTLSCSPISGHRSVSWYQQTPGQGLQFLFEYFSETQRNKGNFPGRFSGRQFSNSRSEMNVSTLELGDSALYLCASSLAGGYGVYEQYFGPGTRLTVT.